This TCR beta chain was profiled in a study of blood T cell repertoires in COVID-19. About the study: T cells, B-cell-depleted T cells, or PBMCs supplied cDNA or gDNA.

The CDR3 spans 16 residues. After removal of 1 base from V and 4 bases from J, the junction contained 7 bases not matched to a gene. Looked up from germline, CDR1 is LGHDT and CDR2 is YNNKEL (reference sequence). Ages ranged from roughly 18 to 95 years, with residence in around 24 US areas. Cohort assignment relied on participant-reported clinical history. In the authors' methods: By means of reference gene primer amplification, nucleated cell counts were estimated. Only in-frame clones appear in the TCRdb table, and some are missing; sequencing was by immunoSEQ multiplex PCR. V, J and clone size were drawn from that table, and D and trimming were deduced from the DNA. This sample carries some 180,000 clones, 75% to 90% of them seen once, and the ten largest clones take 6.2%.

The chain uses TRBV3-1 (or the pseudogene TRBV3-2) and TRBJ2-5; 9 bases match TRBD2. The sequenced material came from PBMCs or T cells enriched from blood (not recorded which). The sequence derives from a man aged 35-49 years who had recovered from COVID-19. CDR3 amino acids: CASSQGNSGSVETQYF. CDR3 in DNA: TGTGCCAGCAGCCAAGGGAATAGCGGGAGTGTAGAGACCCAGTACTTC.